This T cell receptor (beta chain) was captured in a study of cytomegalovirus exposure and HLA in healthy donors. General study results and limits: The authors reported that TCR beta sequences could predict HLA-A and HLA-B alleles. These predictions were accurate for most subjects in the first cohort. The study designated roughly 160 TCR beta chains cytomegalovirus-associated.

PCR amplification relied on 60 Vbeta primers (plus 13 Jbeta primers). Original handling: Roughly 80 million unique TCR beta chains, roughly 11 million shared, were counted in a later analysis. Profiling relied on immunoSEQ multiplex PCR, and the TCRdb table lists in-frame clones only, not all of them. D and trimming were read from the DNA, whereas the V and J calls and clone size are those reported in that table. The sample lists tens of thousands of clones, about 71% occurring once. Regarding donors, all were healthy bone marrow donors. Points on this clone: The antigen remains unidentified.

The CDR3 has 15 amino acids. Germline CDR1 reads MDHEN; CDR2 reads SYDVKM. V lost 5 bases and J lost 1; bases outside the gene matches: 5. V gene TRBV28 combines with J gene TRBJ2-7; 10 bases line up with TRBD1. The clonotype originates from a man in his 60s in good health and CMV-seropositive. Input material: PBMCs. CDR3 sequence (DNA): TGTGCCAGCAGTAGGGACAGGGGAATTTCCTACGAGCAGTACTTC. The encoded protein is CASSRDRGISYEQYF.